The clone carrying this T cell receptor beta chain was detected only once. This record comes from a study of blood T cell repertoires in COVID-19. Participant ages covered about 18 to 100 years across about 25 US areas. Assay: immunoSEQ multiplex PCR; the TCRdb copy retains only in-frame clones and omits some. The sample records a few hundred thousand clones, 90% being singletons. CDR1 and CDR2 from the germline V gene are MGHRA and YSYEKL. There are 15 residues in the CDR3. V lost 7 bases and J 0 bases, leaving 15 bases between the germline ends. V is TRBV4-1 and J is TRBJ1-1, with a possible D match to TRBD1 (6 bases). Sequencing was performed on PBMCs or T cells enriched from blood (not recorded which). The receptor's source is a woman aged 18-29 years with acute COVID-19. CDR3 coding DNA: TGCGCCAGCACCCCGACAGGCCTCATGAACACTGAAGCTTTCTTT. Translation gives CASTPTGLMNTEAFF.